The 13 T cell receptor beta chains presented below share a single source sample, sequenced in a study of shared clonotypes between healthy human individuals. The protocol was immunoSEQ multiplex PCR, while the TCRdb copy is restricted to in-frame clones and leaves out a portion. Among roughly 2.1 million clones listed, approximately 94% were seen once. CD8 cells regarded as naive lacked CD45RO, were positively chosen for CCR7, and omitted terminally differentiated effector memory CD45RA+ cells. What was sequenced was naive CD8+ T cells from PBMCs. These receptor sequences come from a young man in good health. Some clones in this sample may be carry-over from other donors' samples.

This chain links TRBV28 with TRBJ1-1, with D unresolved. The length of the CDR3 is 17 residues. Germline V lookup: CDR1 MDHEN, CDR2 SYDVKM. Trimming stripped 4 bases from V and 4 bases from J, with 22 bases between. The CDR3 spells CASSWGLGEKWGTEAFF. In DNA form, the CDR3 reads TGTGCCAGCAGTTGGGGATTAGGTGAAAAATGGGGCACTGAAGCTTTCTTT.

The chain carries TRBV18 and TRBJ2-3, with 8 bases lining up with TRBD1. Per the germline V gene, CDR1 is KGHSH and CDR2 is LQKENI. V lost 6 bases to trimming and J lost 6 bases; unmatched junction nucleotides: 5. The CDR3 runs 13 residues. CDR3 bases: TGTGCCAGCTCCACGGCAGGGGGCGATACGCAGTATTTT. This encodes CASSTAGGDTQYF.

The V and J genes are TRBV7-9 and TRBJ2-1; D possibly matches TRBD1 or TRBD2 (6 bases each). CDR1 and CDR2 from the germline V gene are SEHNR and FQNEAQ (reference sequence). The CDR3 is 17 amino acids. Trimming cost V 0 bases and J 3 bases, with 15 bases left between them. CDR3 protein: CASSLARRGADYNEQFF. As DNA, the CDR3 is TGTGCCAGCAGCTTAGCCAGGAGGGGGGCAGACTACAATGAGCAGTTCTTC.

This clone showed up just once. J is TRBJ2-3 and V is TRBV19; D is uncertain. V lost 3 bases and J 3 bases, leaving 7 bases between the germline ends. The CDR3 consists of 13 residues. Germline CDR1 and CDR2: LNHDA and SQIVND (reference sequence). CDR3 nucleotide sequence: TGTGCCAGTAGTATGATCACGACAGATACGCAGTATTTT. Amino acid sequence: CASSMITTDTQYF.

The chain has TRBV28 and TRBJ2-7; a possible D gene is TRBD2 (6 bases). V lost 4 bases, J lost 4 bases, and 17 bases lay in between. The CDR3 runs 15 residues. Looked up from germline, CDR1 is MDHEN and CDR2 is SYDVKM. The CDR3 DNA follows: TGTGCCAGCAGTTGGTACGGGAGTAGGGCTTACGAGCAGTACTTC. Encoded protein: CASSWYGSRAYEQYF. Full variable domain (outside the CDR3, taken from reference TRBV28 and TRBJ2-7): DVKVTQSSRYLVKRTGEKVFLECVQDMDHENMFWYRQDPGLGLRLIYFSYDVKMKEKGDIPEGYSVSREKKERFSLILESASTNQTSMYLCASSWYGSRAYEQYFGPGTRLTVT.

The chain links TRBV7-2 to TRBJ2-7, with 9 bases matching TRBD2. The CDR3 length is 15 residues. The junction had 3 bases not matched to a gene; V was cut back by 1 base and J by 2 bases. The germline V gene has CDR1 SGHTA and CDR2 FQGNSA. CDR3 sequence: CASSLGLAETYEQYF. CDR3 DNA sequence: TGTGCCAGCAGCTTAGGACTAGCGGAGACCTACGAGCAGTACTTC. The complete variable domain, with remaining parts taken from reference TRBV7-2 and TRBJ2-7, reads GAGVSQSPSNKVTEKGKDVELRCDPISGHTALYWYRQSLGQGLEFLIYFQGNSAPDKSGLPSDRFSAERTGGSVSTLTIQRTQQEDSAVYLCASSLGLAETYEQYFGPGTRLTVT.

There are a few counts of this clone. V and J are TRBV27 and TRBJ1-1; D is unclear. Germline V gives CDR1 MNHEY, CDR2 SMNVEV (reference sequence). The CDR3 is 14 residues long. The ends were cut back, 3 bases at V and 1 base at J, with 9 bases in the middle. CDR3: CASSLATKNTEAFF. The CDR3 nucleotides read TGTGCCAGCAGTTTGGCGACCAAGAACACTGAAGCTTTCTTT.

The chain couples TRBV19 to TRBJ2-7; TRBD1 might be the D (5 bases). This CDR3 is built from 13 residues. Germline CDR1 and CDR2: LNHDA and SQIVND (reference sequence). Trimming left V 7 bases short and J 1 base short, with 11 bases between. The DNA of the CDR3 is TGTGCCAGTACCGTCAGGGAATCCTACGAGCAGTACTTC. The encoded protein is CASTVRESYEQYF.

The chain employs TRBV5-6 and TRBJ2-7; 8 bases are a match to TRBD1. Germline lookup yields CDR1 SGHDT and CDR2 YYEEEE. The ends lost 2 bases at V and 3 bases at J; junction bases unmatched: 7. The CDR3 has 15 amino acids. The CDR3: CASSFGRGQGYEQYF. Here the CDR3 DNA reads TGTGCCAGCAGCTTCGGCCGCGGACAGGGCTACGAGCAGTACTTC. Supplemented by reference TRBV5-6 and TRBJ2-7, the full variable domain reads DAGVTQSPTHLIKTRGQQVTLRCSPKSGHDTVSWYQQALGQGPQFIFQYYEEEERQRGNFPDRFSGHQFPNYSSELNVNALLLGDSALYLCASSFGRGQGYEQYFGPGTRLTVT.

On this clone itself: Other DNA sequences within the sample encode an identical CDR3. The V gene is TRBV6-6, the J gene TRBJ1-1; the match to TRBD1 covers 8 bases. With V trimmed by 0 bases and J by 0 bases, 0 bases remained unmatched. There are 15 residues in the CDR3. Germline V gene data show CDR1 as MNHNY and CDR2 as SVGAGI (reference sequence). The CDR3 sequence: CASSYSTGVNTEAFF. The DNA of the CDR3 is TGTGCCAGCAGTTACTCGACAGGGGTGAACACTGAAGCTTTCTTT.

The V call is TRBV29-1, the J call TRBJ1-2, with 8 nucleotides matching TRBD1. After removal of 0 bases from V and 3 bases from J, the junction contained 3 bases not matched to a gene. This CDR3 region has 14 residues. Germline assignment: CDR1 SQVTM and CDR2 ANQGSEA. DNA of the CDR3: TGCAGCGTTGAAGATAAGGACAGGGACTATGGCTACACCTTC. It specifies CSVEDKDRDYGYTF.

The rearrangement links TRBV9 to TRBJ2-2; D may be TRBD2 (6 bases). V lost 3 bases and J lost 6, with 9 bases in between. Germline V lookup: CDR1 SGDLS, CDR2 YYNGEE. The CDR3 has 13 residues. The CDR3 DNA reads TGTGCCAGCAGCGGTTGGGAGGCCGGGGAGCTGTTTTTT. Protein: CASSGWEAGELFF.

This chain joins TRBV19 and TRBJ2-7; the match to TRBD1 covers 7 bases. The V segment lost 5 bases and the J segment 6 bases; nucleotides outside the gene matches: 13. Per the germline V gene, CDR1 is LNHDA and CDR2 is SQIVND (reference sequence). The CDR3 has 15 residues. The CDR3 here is CASSARGSDRAEQYF. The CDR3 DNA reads TGTGCCAGTAGTGCTCGGGGCTCAGACAGGGCCGAGCAGTACTTC.